A selection of T cell receptor beta chains follows, all from one sample in a study of T-cell memory formation after mild COVID-19. TCRdb re-analysed the 5' RACE reads in MiXCR, keeping a single row per CDR3 protein. The top ten hold more than 3.5% of the sample, which has roughly 160,000 distinct CDR3 sequences, roughly 12% seen once. The sample taken for sequencing was PBMCs or a T cell subset sorted from them (not recorded which). The origin of the receptors is a man between 18 and 29 years old who had mild COVID-19 (a few samples of this study predate the infection). Cell type and time point are not known. The CDR3 runs from the conserved cysteine through the conserved F or W. Each record gives: clone size, V gene, D gene, J gene, CDR3 protein, CDR3 DNA. D genes are given only for firm matches. The size field is filled for only some rows; it gives once, few, many or a size class.

>.|TRBV6-2/TRBV6-3|TRBD2|TRBJ2-1
CASTRGGDDNEQFF
TGTGCCAGCACCCGGGGGGGGGATGACAATGAGCAGTTCTTC
>many|TRBV20-1|.|TRBJ1-2
CSARVYGHGYTF
TGCAGTGCTCGGGTATATGGGCATGGCTACACCTTC
>many|TRBV5-1|TRBD1|TRBJ2-5
CASSLQGAGETQYF
TGCGCCAGCAGCTTGCAGGGGGCAGGTGAGACCCAGTACTTC
>.|TRBV5-1|TRBD2|TRBJ2-7
CASSLAASGGYEQYF
TGCGCCAGCAGCTTGGCCGCTAGCGGGGGGTACGAGCAGTACTTC
>many|TRBV6-5|.|TRBJ1-6
CASTPAGTWGQSPLHF
TGTGCCAGCACCCCCGCCGGGACCTGGGGACAATCACCCCTCCACTTT
>.|TRBV29-1|.|TRBJ1-2
CSVDLLSYGYTF
TGCAGCGTTGACCTTCTAAGTTATGGCTACACCTTC
>few|TRBV5-4|.|TRBJ1-1
CASSLRVPGTEAFF
TGTGCCAGCAGCTTGCGGGTCCCTGGGACTGAAGCTTTCTTT
>many|TRBV21-1|.|TRBJ1-4
CAIPGPGSEKLFF
TGTGCCATACCGGGACCCGGGAGTGAAAAACTGTTTTTT
>.|TRBV15|TRBD1|TRBJ1-3
CATSRRTGSGNTIYF
TGTGCCACCAGCAGGAGGACAGGCTCTGGAAACACCATATATTTT
>few|TRBV20-1|.|TRBJ1-1
CSAPRDRWNTEAFF
TGCAGTGCTCCGCGAGACAGGTGGAACACTGAAGCTTTCTTT
>few|TRBV7-2|.|TRBJ1-1
CASSLLPGRRNPEAFF
TGTGCCAGCAGCTTACTTCCAGGGCGAAGGAACCCTGAAGCTTTCTTT
>few|TRBV6-2/TRBV6-3|.|TRBJ1-6
CASKLGGSSPLHF
TGTGCCAGCAAGCTTGGCGGTTCTTCACCCCTCCACTTT
>few|TRBV6-5|.|TRBJ2-3
CASSYLPGDTQYF
TGTGCCAGCAGTTACCTTCCGGGGGATACGCAGTATTTT
>.|TRBV12-3/TRBV12-4|.|TRBJ1-4
CASSLRGLGEKLFF
TGTGCCAGCAGTTTGCGGGGGTTGGGTGAAAAACTGTTTTTT
>.|TRBV9|.|TRBJ2-6
CASSALGPGANVLTF
TGTGCCAGCAGCGCTCTAGGGCCTGGGGCCAACGTCCTGACTTTC
>many|TRBV25-1|.|TRBJ2-1
CASSETGRYNEQFF
TGTGCCAGCAGTGAAACCGGAAGATACAATGAGCAGTTCTTC
>few|TRBV5-1|.|TRBJ1-1
CASTIQGGDTEAFF
TGCGCCAGCACGATACAGGGAGGGGACACTGAAGCTTTCTTT
>few|TRBV20-1|.|TRBJ2-2
CSAPYDAGELFF
TGCAGTGCTCCTTATGACGCCGGGGAGCTGTTTTTT
>.|TRBV7-2|.|TRBJ2-4
CASSLDPGARGNIQYF
TGTGCCAGCAGCTTAGACCCGGGGGCGCGGGGAAACATTCAGTACTTC
>many|TRBV5-1|TRBD1|TRBJ1-1
CASSLATGVWTEAFF
TGCGCCAGCAGCTTAGCGACAGGGGTCTGGACTGAAGCTTTCTTT
>few|TRBV6-5|TRBD2|TRBJ2-7
CASSPGTSYLYEQYF
TGTGCCAGCAGCCCCGGGACTAGCTACCTCTACGAGCAGTACTTC
>few|TRBV12-3/TRBV12-4|.|TRBJ2-1
CASSQAVEQFF
TGTGCCAGCAGTCAAGCGGTGGAGCAGTTCTTC
>many|TRBV5-1|.|TRBJ2-1
CASSLEGEQFF
TGCGCCAGCAGCTTGGAAGGGGAGCAGTTCTTC
>few|TRBV20-1|.|TRBJ2-5
CSARVGLETQYF
TGCAGTGCTAGAGTAGGGCTGGAGACCCAGTACTTC
>.|TRBV10-1|.|TRBJ2-2
CASSDPGDTGELFF
TGCGCCAGCAGTGATCCGGGAGACACCGGGGAGCTGTTTTTT
>many|TRBV6-5|TRBD1|TRBJ2-5
CASTGGLRETQYF
TGTGCCAGCACAGGGGGCTTACGAGAGACCCAGTACTTC
>few|TRBV11-2|.|TRBJ2-3
CASSLALWQGDTQYF
TGTGCCAGCAGCTTAGCTCTCTGGCAGGGGGATACGCAGTATTTT
>few|TRBV7-9|.|TRBJ2-5
CASSLQREPGGTQYF
TGTGCCAGCAGCTTGCAAAGGGAACCTGGAGGGACCCAGTACTTC